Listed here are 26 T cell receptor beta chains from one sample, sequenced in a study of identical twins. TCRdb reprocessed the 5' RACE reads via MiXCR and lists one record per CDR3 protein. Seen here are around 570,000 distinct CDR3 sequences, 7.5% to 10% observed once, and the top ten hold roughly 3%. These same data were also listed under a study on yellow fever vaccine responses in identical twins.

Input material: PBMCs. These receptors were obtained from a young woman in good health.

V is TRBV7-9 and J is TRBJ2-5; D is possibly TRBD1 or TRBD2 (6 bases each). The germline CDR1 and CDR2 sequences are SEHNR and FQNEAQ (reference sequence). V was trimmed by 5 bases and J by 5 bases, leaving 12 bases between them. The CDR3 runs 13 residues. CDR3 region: CASSIQGGETQYF. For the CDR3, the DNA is TGTGCCAGCAGCATACAGGGAGGTGAGACCCAGTACTTC.

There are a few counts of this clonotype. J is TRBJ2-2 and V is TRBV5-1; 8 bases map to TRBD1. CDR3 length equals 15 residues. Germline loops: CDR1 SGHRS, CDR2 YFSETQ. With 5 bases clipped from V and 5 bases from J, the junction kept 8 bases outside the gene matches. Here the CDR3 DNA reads TGCGCCAGCAGTGGGACAGGTGGAGAAACCGGGGAGCTGTTTTTT. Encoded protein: CASSGTGGETGELFF.

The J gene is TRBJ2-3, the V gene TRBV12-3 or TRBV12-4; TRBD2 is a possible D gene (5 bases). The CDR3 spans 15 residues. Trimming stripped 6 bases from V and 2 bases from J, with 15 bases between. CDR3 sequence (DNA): TGTGCCAGCAGATATGGACTGCGGTACACAGATACGCAGTATTTT. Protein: CASRYGLRYTDTQYF.

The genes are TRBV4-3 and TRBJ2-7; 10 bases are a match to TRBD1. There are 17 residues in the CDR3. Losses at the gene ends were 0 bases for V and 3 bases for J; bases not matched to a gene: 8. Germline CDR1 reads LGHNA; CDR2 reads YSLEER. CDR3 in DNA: TGCGCCAGCAGCCAAGATCCCCCGGGACAGGGGCTCTACGAGCAGTACTTC. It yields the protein CASSQDPPGQGLYEQYF.

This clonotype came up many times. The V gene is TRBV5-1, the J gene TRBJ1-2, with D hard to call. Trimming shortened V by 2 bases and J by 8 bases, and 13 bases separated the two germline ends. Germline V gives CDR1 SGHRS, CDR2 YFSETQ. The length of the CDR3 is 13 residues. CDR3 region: CASSFSGFGGYTF. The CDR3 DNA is TGCGCCAGCAGCTTCAGCGGTTTTGGCGGCTACACCTTC.

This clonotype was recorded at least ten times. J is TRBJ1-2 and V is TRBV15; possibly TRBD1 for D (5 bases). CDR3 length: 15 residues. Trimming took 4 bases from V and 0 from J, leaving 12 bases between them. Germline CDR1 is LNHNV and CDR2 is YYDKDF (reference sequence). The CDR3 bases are TGTGCCACCAGCAAAGCGACAGAAGCTAACTATGGCTACACCTTC. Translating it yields CATSKATEANYGYTF.

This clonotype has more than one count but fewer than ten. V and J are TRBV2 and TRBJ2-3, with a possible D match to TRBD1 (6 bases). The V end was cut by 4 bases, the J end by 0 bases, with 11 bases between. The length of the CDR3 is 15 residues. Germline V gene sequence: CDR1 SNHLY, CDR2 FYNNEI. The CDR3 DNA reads TGTGCCAGCAGTGTCAGGGGAACTAGCACAGATACGCAGTATTTT. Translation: CASSVRGTSTDTQYF.

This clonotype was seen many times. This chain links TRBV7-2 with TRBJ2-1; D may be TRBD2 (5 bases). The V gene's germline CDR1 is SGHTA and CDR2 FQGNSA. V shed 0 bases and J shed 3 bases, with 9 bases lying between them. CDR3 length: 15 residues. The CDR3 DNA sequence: TGTGCCAGCAGCTTAGCTGGCGGGTACTACAATGAGCAGTTCTTC. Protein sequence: CASSLAGGYYNEQFF.

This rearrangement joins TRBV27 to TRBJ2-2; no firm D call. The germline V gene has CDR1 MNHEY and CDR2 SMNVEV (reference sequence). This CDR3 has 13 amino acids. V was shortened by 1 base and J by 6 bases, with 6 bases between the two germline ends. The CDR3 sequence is CASSLWVPGELFF. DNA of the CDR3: TGTGCCAGCAGTTTATGGGTCCCCGGGGAGCTGTTTTTT.

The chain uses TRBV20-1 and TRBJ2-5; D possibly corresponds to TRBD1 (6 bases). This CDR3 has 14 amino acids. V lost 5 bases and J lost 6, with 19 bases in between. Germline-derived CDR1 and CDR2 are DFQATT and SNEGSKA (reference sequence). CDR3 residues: CSAWTPQGRQTQYF. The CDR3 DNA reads TGCAGTGCTTGGACCCCTCAGGGGCGACAGACCCAGTACTTC.

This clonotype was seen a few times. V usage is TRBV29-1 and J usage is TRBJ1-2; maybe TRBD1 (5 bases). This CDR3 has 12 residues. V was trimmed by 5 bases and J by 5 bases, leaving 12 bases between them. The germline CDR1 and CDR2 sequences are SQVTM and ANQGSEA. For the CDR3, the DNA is TGCAGCGTTATGGGGGGGGAGTATGGCTACACCTTC. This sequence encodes CSVMGGEYGYTF.

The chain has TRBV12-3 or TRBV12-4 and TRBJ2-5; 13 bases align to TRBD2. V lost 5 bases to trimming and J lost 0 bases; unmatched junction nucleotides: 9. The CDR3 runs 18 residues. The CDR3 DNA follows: TGTGCCAGCAGTACTCGACTAGCGGGGGGCAACTACCAAGAGACCCAGTACTTC. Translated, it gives CASSTRLAGGNYQETQYF.

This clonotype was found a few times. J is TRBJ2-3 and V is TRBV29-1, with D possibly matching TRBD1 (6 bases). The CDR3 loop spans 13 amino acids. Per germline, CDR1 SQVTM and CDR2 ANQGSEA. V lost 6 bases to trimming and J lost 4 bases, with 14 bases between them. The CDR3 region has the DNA TGCAGCGTAGCTAAAGGGACACCAGATACGCAGTATTTT. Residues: CSVAKGTPDTQYF.

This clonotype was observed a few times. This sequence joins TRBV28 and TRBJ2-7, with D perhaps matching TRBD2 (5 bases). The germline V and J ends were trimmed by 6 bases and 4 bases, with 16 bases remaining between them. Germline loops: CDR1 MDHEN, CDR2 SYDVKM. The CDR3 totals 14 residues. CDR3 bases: TGTGCCAGCAGCCCCCAGCGGCGAAGGTACGAGCAGTACTTC. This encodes CASSPQRRRYEQYF.

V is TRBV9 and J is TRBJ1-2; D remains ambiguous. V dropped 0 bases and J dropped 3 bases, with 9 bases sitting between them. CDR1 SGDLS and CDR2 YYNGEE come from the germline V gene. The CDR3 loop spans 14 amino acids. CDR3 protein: CASSVGRGDYGYTF. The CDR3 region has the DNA TGTGCCAGCAGCGTAGGCAGAGGCGACTATGGCTACACCTTC.

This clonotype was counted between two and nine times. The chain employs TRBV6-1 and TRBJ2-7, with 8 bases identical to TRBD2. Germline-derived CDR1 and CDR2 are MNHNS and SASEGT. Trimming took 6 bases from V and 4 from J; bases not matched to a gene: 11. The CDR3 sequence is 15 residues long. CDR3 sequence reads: CASRVTGGNRYEQYF. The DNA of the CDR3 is TGTGCCAGCAGAGTTACGGGGGGGAATAGGTACGAGCAGTACTTC.

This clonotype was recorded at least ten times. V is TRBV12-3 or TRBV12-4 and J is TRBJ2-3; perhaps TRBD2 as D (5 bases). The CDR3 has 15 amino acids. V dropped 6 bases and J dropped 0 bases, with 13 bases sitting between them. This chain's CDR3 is CASRDPSRSTDTQYF. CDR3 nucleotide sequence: TGTGCCAGCAGGGACCCTAGCCGTAGCACAGATACGCAGTATTTT.

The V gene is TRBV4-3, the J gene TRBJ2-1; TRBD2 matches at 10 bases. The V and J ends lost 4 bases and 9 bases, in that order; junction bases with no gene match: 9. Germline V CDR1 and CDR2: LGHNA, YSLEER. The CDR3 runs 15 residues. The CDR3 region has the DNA TGCGCCAGCAGCCCGAGGACTAGCGGATGGGGTGAGCAGTTCTTC. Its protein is CASSPRTSGWGEQFF.

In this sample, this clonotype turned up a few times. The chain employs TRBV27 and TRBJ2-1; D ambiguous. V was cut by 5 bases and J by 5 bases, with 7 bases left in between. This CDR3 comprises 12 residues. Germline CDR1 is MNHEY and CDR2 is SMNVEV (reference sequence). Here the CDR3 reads CASSINNNEQFF. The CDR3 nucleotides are TGTGCCAGCAGTATCAATAACAATGAGCAGTTCTTC.

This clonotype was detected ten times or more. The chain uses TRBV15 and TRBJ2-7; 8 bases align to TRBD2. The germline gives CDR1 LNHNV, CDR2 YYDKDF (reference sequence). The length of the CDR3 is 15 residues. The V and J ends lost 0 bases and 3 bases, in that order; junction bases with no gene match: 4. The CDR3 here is CATSRESGLGYEQYF. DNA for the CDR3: TGTGCCACCAGCAGAGAATCGGGACTAGGCTACGAGCAGTACTTC.

The CDR3: CASSLGTSGGPSTDTQYF. CDR3 coding DNA: TGTGCCAGCAGTTTAGGGACTAGCGGGGGGCCTAGCACAGATACGCAGTATTTT. This chain connects TRBV12-3 or TRBV12-4 to TRBJ2-3; 14 bases line up with TRBD2. V was pared by 1 base and J by 0 bases, with 3 bases of the junction left unmatched. The CDR3 is 18 residues long.

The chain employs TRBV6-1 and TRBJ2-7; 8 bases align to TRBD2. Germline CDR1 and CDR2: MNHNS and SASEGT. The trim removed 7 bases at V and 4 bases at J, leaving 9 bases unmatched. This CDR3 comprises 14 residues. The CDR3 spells CASTSLAGRYEQYF. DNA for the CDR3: TGTGCCAGCACATCCCTAGCGGGCCGATACGAGCAGTACTTC.

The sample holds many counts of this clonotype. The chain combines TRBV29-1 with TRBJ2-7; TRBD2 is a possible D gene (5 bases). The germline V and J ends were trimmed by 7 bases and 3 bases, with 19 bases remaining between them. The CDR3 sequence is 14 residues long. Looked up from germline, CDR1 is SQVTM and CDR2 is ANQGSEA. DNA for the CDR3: TGCAGCGCCGGTCGGGGAGATCATAACTACGAGCAGTACTTC. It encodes CSAGRGDHNYEQYF.

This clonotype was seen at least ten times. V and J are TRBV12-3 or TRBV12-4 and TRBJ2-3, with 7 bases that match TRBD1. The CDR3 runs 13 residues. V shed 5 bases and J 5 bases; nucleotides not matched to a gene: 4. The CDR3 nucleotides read TGTGCCAGCAGTCCCCGGGACAGAGATACGCAGTATTTT. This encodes CASSPRDRDTQYF.

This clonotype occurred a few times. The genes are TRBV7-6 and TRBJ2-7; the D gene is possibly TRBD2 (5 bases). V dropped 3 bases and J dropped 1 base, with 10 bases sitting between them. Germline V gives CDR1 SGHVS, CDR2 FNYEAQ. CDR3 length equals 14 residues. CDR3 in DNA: TGTGCCAGCAGCTTCCGGGGAAATTCCTACGAGCAGTACTTC. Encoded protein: CASSFRGNSYEQYF.

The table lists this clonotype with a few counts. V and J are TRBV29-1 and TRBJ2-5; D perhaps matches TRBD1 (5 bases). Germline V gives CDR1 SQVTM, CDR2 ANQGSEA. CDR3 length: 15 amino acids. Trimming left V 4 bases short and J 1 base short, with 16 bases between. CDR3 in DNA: TGCAGCGTTGGGCCCAGGGCCGTACTCCAAGAGACCCAGTACTTC. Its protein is CSVGPRAVLQETQYF.